This TCR beta chain was captured in a study of blood T cell repertoires in COVID-19. Study-level information: The origin of the acute and convalescent COVID-19 samples was the United States, Italy and Spain. Nucleic acid was either cDNA or gDNA, and it came from T cells, B-cell-depleted T cells, or PBMCs.

The CDR3 is made up of 13 amino acids. Trimming took off 3 bases at V and 0 bases at J, with 5 bases between the two ends. In the source study's methods: Amplification of reference gene primers provided the estimated nucleated cell counts. Some clones are missing from TCRdb's copy, which holds only in-frame ones; the method was immunoSEQ multiplex PCR. From that table come the V and J calls and clone size; the DNA was used to work out D and trimming. The table includes around 260,000 clones, around four fifths detected once. The sequencing sample was made of peripheral blood. This TCR came from a man between 60 and 75 years old who had recovered from COVID-19. V and J are TRBV12-3 or TRBV12-4 and TRBJ1-2; D is uncertain. In DNA form, the CDR3 reads TGTGCCAGCAGTTTTGCTACTAACTATGGCTACACCTTC. Protein: CASSFATNYGYTF.